One and the same sample provided the 7 T cell receptor beta chains below, sequenced in a study of blood T cell repertoires in COVID-19. Sequenced by immunoSEQ multiplex PCR; TCRdb stores in-frame clones only, minus some. The repertoire consists of under 250,000 clones, with 65% to 90% occurring once and the leading ten covering around 2.5%. The specimen was peripheral blood. The receptor source for this set is a woman aged 70-85 years with COVID-19, enrolled during active disease.

The chain recombines TRBV11-3 with TRBJ1-2, with D tentatively TRBD1 (6 bases). The ends were cut back, 3 bases at V and 4 bases at J, with 18 bases in the middle. Per the germline V gene, CDR1 is SGHNT and CDR2 is YENEEA. The CDR3 covers 16 residues. The CDR3 DNA reads as TGTGCCAGCAGCTTTGTCTCTGCAGGGGCTCCCTATGGCTACACCTTC. This translates into CASSFVSAGAPYGYTF.

V and J are TRBV10-2 and TRBJ1-1; 8 bases are a match to TRBD1. The germline CDR1 and CDR2 sequences are WSHSY and SAAADI. V lost 4 bases and J lost 1; bases outside the gene matches: 5. The CDR3 runs 15 residues. CDR3 sequence reads: CASSVGQGKNTEAFF. Here the CDR3 DNA reads TGCGCCAGCAGTGTTGGACAGGGAAAGAACACTGAAGCTTTCTTT.

V and J are TRBV5-1 and TRBJ2-3; 16 bases line up with TRBD2. The V segment lost 3 bases and the J segment 2 bases; nucleotides outside the gene matches: 3. The CDR3 totals 17 residues. From germline, CDR1 is SGHRS and CDR2 YFSETQ. This CDR3 reads CASSSGTSGRATDTQYF. The CDR3 coding sequence is TGCGCCAGCAGCTCCGGGACTAGCGGGAGGGCCACAGATACGCAGTATTTT.

CDR3 nucleotide sequence: TGTGCCAGTAGTGGTGGGACTAGCCAAGAGACCCAGTACTTC. Protein: CASSGGTSQETQYF. V and J are TRBV19 and TRBJ2-5; 8 nucleotides agree with TRBD2. CDR1 and CDR2 from the germline V gene are LNHDA and SQIVND (reference sequence). The CDR3 spans 14 residues. The J segment lost 1 base and the V segment lost 5 bases, leaving 3 bases of the junction unmatched.

The chain is built from TRBV29-1 and TRBJ1-1; a weak D match, TRBD1 (6 bases). The V and J ends lost 7 bases and 4 bases respectively, with 19 bases between them. Germline CDR1 SQVTM, CDR2 ANQGSEA. This CDR3 has 14 amino acids. The CDR3 here is CSGCSSGVCTEAFF. The CDR3 DNA sequence: TGCAGCGGTTGTTCCTCAGGGGTATGCACTGAAGCTTTCTTT.

This clone was detected once. The rearrangement uses TRBV23-1 and TRBJ1-5; D may be TRBD1 (6 bases). TRBV23-1 is placed among ORFs of uncertain function. Between the trimmed V and J ends, which lost 2 bases and 0 bases, there was a span of 11 bases. The CDR3 is 16 residues long. The CDR3 region is CASSQATGNSNQPQHF. CDR3 nucleotide sequence: TGCGCCAGCAGTCAAGCGACAGGTAATAGCAATCAGCCCCAGCATTTT.

This clone was counted at least ten times. The V gene is TRBV6-4, the J gene TRBJ1-2, with D possibly TRBD1 on 5 matching bases. The CDR3 covers 11 residues. V was cut by 8 bases and J by 8 bases, with 12 bases left in between. In germline, CDR1 is MRHNA, CDR2 SNTAGT. The CDR3, as DNA: TGTGCCAGCGTATACAGGCCGGGCTACACCTTC. Amino acids: CASVYRPGYTF.